A selection of T cell receptor beta chains follows, all from one sample in a study of PD-1 blockade in classical Hodgkin lymphoma. Clones were read by immunoSEQ multiplex PCR, and TCRdb kept only the in-frame ones, dropping some. The data show around 45,000 clones, with around 80% seen just once and roughly a third held by the top ten. Here the sequenced sample was peripheral blood mononuclear cells (PBMCs), taken before the fourth cycle of nivolumab. The receptors here all came from a human donor with classical Hodgkin lymphoma. Each CDR3 is given with its conserved first and last residue. Each record gives: V gene, clone size, J gene, D gene, CDR3 DNA, CDR3 protein. The D gene is left open where the match is weak. Clone sizes are given selectively: once, few, many, or a class where the clone is expanded.

>TRBV6-1|.|TRBJ1-5|.
TGTGCCGGCGCTGGCGGGAGGAAGGATCAGCCCCAGCATTTT
CAGAGGRKDQPQHF
>TRBV5-1|once|TRBJ1-2|.
TGCGCCAGCAGCTTGGAGTCCGCACGGAGGGGCTACACCTTC
CASSLESARRGYTF
>TRBV9|.|TRBJ2-3|TRBD2
TGTGCCAGCAGCGTTAGCGGGGGGGCCGATACGCAGTATTTT
CASSVSGGADTQYF
>TRBV4-3|.|TRBJ2-3|.
TGCGCCAGCAGCCAAGGGGGGCTATTCACAGATACGCAGTATTTT
CASSQGGLFTDTQYF
>TRBV2|once|TRBJ2-3|TRBD2
TGTGCCAGCACCTGGGACTATGGGTCTAGCACAGATACGCAGTATTTT
CASTWDYGSSTDTQYF
>TRBV2|few|TRBJ2-3|TRBD2
TGTGCCAGCAGTATTAGCGGGGGCAGCACAGATACGCAGTATTTT
CASSISGGSTDTQYF
>TRBV5-8|.|TRBJ2-7|.
TGTGCCAGCAGCTTGGGACTCTCGGGGGTCAAGCAGTACTTC
CASSLGLSGVKQYF
>TRBV5-1|.|TRBJ2-5|.
TGCGCCAGCAGCTGGGGGACCACTCAAGAGACCCAGTACTTC
CASSWGTTQETQYF
>TRBV29-1|.|TRBJ2-7|TRBD2
TGCAGCGTTGAAGTCGTAATACCAGGTAGCGGGGTCTACGAGCAGTACTTC
CSVEVVIPGSGVYEQYF
>TRBV19|.|TRBJ1-1|.
TGTGCCAGTAGGGCCACAGGTACCCCTGAAGCTTTCTTT
CASRATGTPEAFF
>TRBV9|.|TRBJ2-5|TRBD2
TGTGCCAGCAGCGAGACTAGCGGGAACCAAGAGACCCAGTACTTC
CASSETSGNQETQYF
>TRBV20-1|.|TRBJ1-2|TRBD1
TGCAGCCTAGGGGGACAGGGCTACACCTTC
CSLGGQGYTF
>TRBV2|.|TRBJ1-6|.
TGTGCCAGCAGTGAAGGGGGGGGCTCACCCCTCCACTTT
CASSEGGGSPLHF
>TRBV9|.|TRBJ1-4|.
TGTGCCAGCAGCGTAGGGCAATCGGGGGTTGGAAAACTGTTTTTT
CASSVGQSGVGKLFF
>TRBV19|.|TRBJ1-5|.
TGTGCCAGTAGTAATAGTAGAAATCAGCCCCAGCATTTT
CASSNSRNQPQHF
>TRBV6-5|.|TRBJ1-1|.
TGTGCCAGCCATATGAACACTGAAGCTTTCTTT
CASHMNTEAFF
>TRBV7-2|.|TRBJ1-2|.
TGTGCCAGCAGCTTAGGGGAGTTAGGGGGCTACACCTTC
CASSLGELGGYTF
>TRBV19|.|TRBJ2-7|TRBD1
TGTGCCAGCTACAGACAGGGTGGATTCTACGAGCAGTACTTC
CASYRQGGFYEQYF
>TRBV29-1|once|TRBJ1-2|.
TGCAGCGCTATACTTTCCAGGGGAGCTGGCTACACCTTC
CSAILSRGAGYTF
>TRBV6-1|.|TRBJ1-1|.
TGTGCCACACCGGGACTGATGAACACTGAAGCTTTCTTT
CATPGLMNTEAFF
>TRBV21-1|.|TRBJ1-1|.
TGTGCCAGCAGCAAAAAGGGCCGGACAGGGGCCACTGAAGCTTTCTTT
CASSKKGRTGATEAFF
>TRBV5-1|.|TRBJ2-5|TRBD2
TGCGCCAGCAGTAACGGACTAGCGGGGGGAGAGACCCAGTACTTC
CASSNGLAGGETQYF
>TRBV6-5|few|TRBJ2-2|TRBD2
TGTGCCAGCAGTTGGGGGGGGGCGAACACCGGGGAGCTGTTTTTT
CASSWGGANTGELFF
>TRBV11-3|.|TRBJ1-2|.
TGTGCCAGCAGCTCGACACGGCGACAGTATGGCTACACCTTC
CASSSTRRQYGYTF
>TRBV6-6|few|TRBJ1-6|.
TGTGCCAGCAGTAAGATAGCGGGTAGTAATTCACCCCTCCACTTT
CASSKIAGSNSPLHF
>TRBV7-9|.|TRBJ1-1|TRBD1
TGTGCCAGCAGAAGATGGGACAGGGGCACTGAAGCTTTCTTT
CASRRWDRGTEAFF
>TRBV19|.|TRBJ2-1|TRBD2
TGTGCCAGTAGTATGGAGCGCCAAGCGGGGACGCACAATGAGCAGTTCTTC
CASSMERQAGTHNEQFF
>TRBV7-9|.|TRBJ1-1|.
TGTGCCAGCAGCGCCGCGGGAGTTGGAATTGAAGCTTTCTTT
CASSAAGVGIEAFF
>TRBV13|.|TRBJ2-7|.
TGTGCCAGCAGCGCCTACGAAACCGGCGCCTACGAGCAGTACTTC
CASSAYETGAYEQYF
>TRBV19|.|TRBJ1-5|TRBD1
TGTGCCAGTAGTTCTCGACAGGGGAATCAGCCCCAGCATTTT
CASSSRQGNQPQHF
>TRBV10-2|.|TRBJ2-7|.
TGCGCCAGCAGTGTGGGGGCCTCTGTCGAGCAGTACTTC
CASSVGASVEQYF
>TRBV7-2|.|TRBJ1-5|TRBD1
TGTGCCAGCAGCTCCCGACAGGGTAATCAGCCCCAGCATTTT
CASSSRQGNQPQHF
>TRBV5-4|.|TRBJ2-5|.
TGTGCCAGCAGCCCATTACAGGGCCAAGAGACCCAGTACTTC
CASSPLQGQETQYF
>TRBV6-1|.|TRBJ2-3|.
TGTGCCAGCAGATTGTCGGGAACAGATACGCAGTATTTT
CASRLSGTDTQYF
>TRBV18|.|TRBJ2-3|TRBD1
TGTGCCAGCTCACCACCCTACGGGACAGGGGGCCTAAATACGCAGTATTTT
CASSPPYGTGGLNTQYF
>TRBV18|.|TRBJ2-7|TRBD2
TGTGCCAGCTCACCACCTGCTAGCGGGGGTGACGAGCAGTACTTC
CASSPPASGGDEQYF
>TRBV5-1|.|TRBJ2-3|.
TGCGCCAGCAGCTTGGAAGGCAGAACCACAGATACGCAGTATTTT
CASSLEGRTTDTQYF
>TRBV12-5|few|TRBJ1-3|.
TGTGCTAGTGGTTTACCCCAGGGGTCTGGAAACACCATATATTTT
CASGLPQGSGNTIYF
>TRBV6-1|.|TRBJ1-1|.
TGTGCCAGCAGCAAACGGGAAAGGGCTTTCTTT
CASSKRERAFF
>TRBV2|once|TRBJ2-1|TRBD1
TGTGCCAGCACTCGGACAGGGAACCCGTCCGAGCAGTTCTTC
CASTRTGNPSEQFF
>TRBV5-6|.|TRBJ2-2|TRBD1
TGTGCCAGCAGCCAGCCGGGACAGGGGTTAAAGAACACCGGGGAGCTGTTTTTT
CASSQPGQGLKNTGELFF